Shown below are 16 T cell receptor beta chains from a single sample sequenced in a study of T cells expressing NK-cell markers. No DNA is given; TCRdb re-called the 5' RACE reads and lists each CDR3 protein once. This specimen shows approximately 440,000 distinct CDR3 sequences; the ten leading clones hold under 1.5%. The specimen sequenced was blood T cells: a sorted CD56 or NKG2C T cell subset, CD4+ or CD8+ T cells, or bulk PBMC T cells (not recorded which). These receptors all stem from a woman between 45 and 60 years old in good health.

This CDR3 is CASSTTGSPEAFF. The chain employs TRBV5-1 and TRBJ1-1. Germline assignment: CDR1 SGHRS and CDR2 YFSETQ. This CDR3 has 13 amino acids. Combining the CDR3 with reference TRBV5-1 and TRBJ1-1 gives the whole variable domain KAGVTQTPRYLIKTRGQQVTLSCSPISGHRSVSWYQQTPGQGLQFLFEYFSETQRNKGNFPGRFSGRQFSNSRSEMNVSTLELGDSALYLCASSTTGSPEAFFGQGTRLTVV.

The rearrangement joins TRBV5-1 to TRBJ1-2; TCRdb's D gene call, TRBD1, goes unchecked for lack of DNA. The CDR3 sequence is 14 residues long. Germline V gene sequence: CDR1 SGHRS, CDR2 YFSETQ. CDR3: CASSPGANNYGYTF.

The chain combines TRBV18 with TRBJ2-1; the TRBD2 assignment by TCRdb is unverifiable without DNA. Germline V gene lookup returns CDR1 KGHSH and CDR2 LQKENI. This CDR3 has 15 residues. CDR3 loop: CASSPGLVVYNEQFF.

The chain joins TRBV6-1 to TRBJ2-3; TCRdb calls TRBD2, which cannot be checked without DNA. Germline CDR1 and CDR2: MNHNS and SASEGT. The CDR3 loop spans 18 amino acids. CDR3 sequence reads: CASSEQRRTSGTPDTQYF.

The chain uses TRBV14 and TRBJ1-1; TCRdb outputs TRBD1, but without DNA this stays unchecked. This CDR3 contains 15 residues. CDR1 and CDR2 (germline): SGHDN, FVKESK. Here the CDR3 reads CASSQRRGLNTEAFF. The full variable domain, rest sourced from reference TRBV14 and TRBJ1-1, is EAGVTQFPSHSVIEKGQTVTLRCDPISGHDNLYWYRRVMGKEIKFLLHFVKESKQDESGMPNNRFLAERTGGTYSTLKVQPAELEDSGVYFCASSQRRGLNTEAFFGQGTRLTVV.

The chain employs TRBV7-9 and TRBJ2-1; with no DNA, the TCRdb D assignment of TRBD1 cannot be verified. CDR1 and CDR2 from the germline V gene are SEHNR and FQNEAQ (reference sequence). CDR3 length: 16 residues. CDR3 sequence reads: CASSLRGASGGNEQFF.

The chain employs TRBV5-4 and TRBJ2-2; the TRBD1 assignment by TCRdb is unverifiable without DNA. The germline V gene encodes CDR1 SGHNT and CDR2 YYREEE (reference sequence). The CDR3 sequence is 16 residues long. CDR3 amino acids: CASSLSGKGGTGELFF.

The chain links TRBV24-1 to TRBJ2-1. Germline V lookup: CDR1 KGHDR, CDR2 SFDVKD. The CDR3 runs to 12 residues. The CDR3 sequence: CATSRQYNEQFF.

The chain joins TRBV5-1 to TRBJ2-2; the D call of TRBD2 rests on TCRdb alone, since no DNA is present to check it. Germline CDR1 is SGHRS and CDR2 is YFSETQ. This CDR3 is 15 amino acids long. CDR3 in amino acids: CASSDQGLVAGELFF.

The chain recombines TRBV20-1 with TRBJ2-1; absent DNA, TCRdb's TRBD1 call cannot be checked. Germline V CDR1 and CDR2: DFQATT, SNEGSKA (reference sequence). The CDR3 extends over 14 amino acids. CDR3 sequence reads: CSATGGRESGEQFF.

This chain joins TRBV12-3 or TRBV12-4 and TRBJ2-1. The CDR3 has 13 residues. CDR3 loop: CASTVKGFNEQFF.

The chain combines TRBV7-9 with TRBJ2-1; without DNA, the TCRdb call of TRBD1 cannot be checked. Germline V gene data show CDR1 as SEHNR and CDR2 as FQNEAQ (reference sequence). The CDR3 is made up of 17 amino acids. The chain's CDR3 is CASSKREAGTGGNEQFF.

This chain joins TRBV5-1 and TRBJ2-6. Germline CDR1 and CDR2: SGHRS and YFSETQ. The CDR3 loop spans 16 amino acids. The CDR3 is CASSLATRAGANVLTF.

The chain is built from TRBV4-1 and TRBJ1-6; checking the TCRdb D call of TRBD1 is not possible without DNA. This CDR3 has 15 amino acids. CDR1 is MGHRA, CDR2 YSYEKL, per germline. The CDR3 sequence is CASSQGADRGSPLHF.

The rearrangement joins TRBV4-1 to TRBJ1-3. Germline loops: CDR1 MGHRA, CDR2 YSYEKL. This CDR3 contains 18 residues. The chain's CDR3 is CASSQGASGRFSGNTIYF.

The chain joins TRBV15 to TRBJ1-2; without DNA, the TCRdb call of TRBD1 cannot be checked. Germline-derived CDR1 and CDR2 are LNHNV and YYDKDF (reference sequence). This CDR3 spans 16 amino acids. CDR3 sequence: CATSGTTTGRVDGYTF.